The clone carrying this T cell receptor beta chain was detected ten times or more. This sample is part of a study of T-cell reconstitution after alpha-beta-depleted transplantation in children. Germline CDR1 and CDR2: SGHRS and YFSETQ. V lost 5 bases and J 4 bases, leaving 9 bases between the germline ends. The length of the CDR3 is 13 residues. TCRbeta library preparation incorporated unique molecular identifiers. MiXCR, applied by TCRdb to the PCR reads, yields one record per CDR3 protein. The sample records 250,000 to 350,000 distinct CDR3 sequences, about 10% being singletons. This receptor was obtained from a human donor who donated a stem cell graft to a child with SCID. Sequenced here: PBMCs from the stem cell graft donor, sampled from the stem cell graft. The rearrangement joins TRBV5-1 to TRBJ2-2; no firm D call. This CDR3 is CASRRDSTGELFF. CDR3 DNA: TGCGCCAGCAGACGCGATTCCACCGGGGAGCTGTTTTTT.